This entry describes one TCR beta chain. This sample was taken from a study of blood T cell repertoires in COVID-19. TCRdb's copy holds only in-frame clones and misses some; the assay was immunoSEQ multiplex PCR. Of around 200,000 clones in the sample, approximately 80% were seen once. CDR1 LGHDT and CDR2 YNNKEL come from the germline V gene (reference sequence). The CDR3 consists of 14 residues. With 1 base removed from V and 1 base from J, the gap between germline ends came to 7 bases. This receptor was identified in a human donor in a cohort sampled during active COVID-19. V gene TRBV3-1 (or the pseudogene TRBV3-2) combines with J gene TRBJ1-1; weak D call: TRBD1 (5 bases). The material sequenced was peripheral blood. The CDR3 DNA reads as TGTGCCAGCAGCCAAGGACAGTGGAACACTGAAGCTTTCTTT. This translates into CASSQGQWNTEAFF.